The 32 T cell receptor beta chains reported below all come from one sample, sequenced in a study of blood T cell repertoires in COVID-19. Method: immunoSEQ multiplex PCR; TCRdb's copy keeps in-frame clones and lacks some. Of roughly 70,000 clones in the sample, around nine tenths were seen once. The specimen sequenced was peripheral blood. The receptor set was obtained from a man between 65 and 85 years old with active or convalescent COVID-19.

This clone was detected only once. V usage is TRBV5-8 and J usage is TRBJ1-2; a possible D gene is TRBD1 (6 bases). CDR1 and CDR2 from the germline V gene are SGHTS and YDEGEE. Trimming stripped 6 bases from V and 3 bases from J, with 18 bases between. The CDR3 covers 15 residues. CDR3 in amino acids: CASTLFVGGHYGYTF. The DNA of the CDR3 is TGTGCCAGCACCCTTTTTGTTGGGGGCCACTATGGCTACACCTTC. The whole variable domain, remainder taken from reference TRBV5-8 and TRBJ1-2, is EAGVTQSPTHLIKTRGQQATLRCSPISGHTSVYWYQQALGLGLQFLLWYDEGEERNRGNFPPRFSGRQFPNYSSELNVNALELEDSALYLCASTLFVGGHYGYTFGSGTRLTVV.

The V call is TRBV28, the J call TRBJ1-1; possibly TRBD1 for D (5 bases). The V end was cut by 6 bases, the J end by 1 base, with 12 bases between. The length of the CDR3 is 14 residues. Germline V lookup: CDR1 MDHEN, CDR2 SYDVKM. The CDR3 nucleotides are TGTGCCAGCAGCGGGAGAGACAGGAACACTGAAGCTTTCTTT. It translates to CASSGRDRNTEAFF.

This clone was seen only a few times. The CDR3 loop is CARSTDTYPPVEAFF. The CDR3 nucleotides are TGTGCCAGAAGCACCGACACATACCCCCCAGTTGAAGCTTTCTTT. This sequence joins TRBV5-3 and TRBJ1-1; D is unresolved. TRBV5-3 qualifies as an ORF whose function is uncertain. This CDR3 comprises 15 residues. V lost 4 bases to trimming and J lost 7 bases, with 20 bases between them.

The rearrangement links TRBV6-5 to TRBJ1-2; D ambiguous. This CDR3 spans 13 amino acids. Trimming left V 9 bases short and J 0 bases short, with 11 bases between. Germline loops: CDR1 MNHEY, CDR2 SVGAGI. In DNA, the CDR3 is TGTGCCAGTCACGGGAGAACTAACTATGGCTACACCTTC. This encodes CASHGRTNYGYTF.

The V call is TRBV5-1, the J call TRBJ1-4; tentative D call: TRBD1 (6 bases). The CDR3 sequence is 14 residues long. V shed 2 bases and J shed 12 bases, with 17 bases lying between them. Germline V gene data show CDR1 as SGHRS and CDR2 as YFSETQ. The CDR3 sequence is CASSFRQGPGELFF. CDR3 coding DNA: TGCGCCAGCAGCTTCCGGCAGGGCCCAGGGGAACTGTTTTTT.

This clone was seen a single time. This rearrangement joins TRBV18 to TRBJ1-4; 9 positions agree with TRBD1. The CDR3 covers 14 residues. CDR1 KGHSH and CDR2 LQKENI come from the germline V gene. With 5 bases clipped from V and 6 bases from J, the junction kept 4 bases outside the gene matches. This chain's CDR3 is CASSTGQGDEKLFF. The CDR3 nucleotides are TGTGCCAGCTCAACGGGACAGGGAGATGAAAAACTGTTTTTT. The full variable domain, rest sourced from reference TRBV18 and TRBJ1-4, is NAGVMQNPRHLVRRRGQEARLRCSPMKGHSHVYWYRQLPEEGLKFMVYLQKENIIDESGMPKERFSAEFPKEGPSILRIQQVVRGDSAAYFCASSTGQGDEKLFFGSGTQLSVL.

The gene calls are TRBV15 and TRBJ2-3; no definite D call. V was trimmed by 5 bases and J by 1 base, leaving 10 bases between them. The germline gives CDR1 LNHNV, CDR2 YYDKDF (reference sequence). CDR3 length equals 14 residues. In nucleotides, the CDR3 is TGTGCCACCAGCCAGCTTCGGGGCACAGATACGCAGTATTTT. Its translation is CATSQLRGTDTQYF.

This chain uses TRBV30 with TRBJ1-2; TRBD1 is a possible D gene (6 bases). V gave up 2 bases and J gave up 0 bases, with 13 bases separating them. This CDR3 has 15 amino acids. Per germline, CDR1 GTSNPN and CDR2 SVGIG (reference sequence). The CDR3 DNA reads as TGTGCCTGGAGTACCGGACAGCTAGCTAACTATGGCTACACCTTC. It is translated as CAWSTGQLANYGYTF.

The CDR3 is CAISGVRGRVNYGYTF. Here the CDR3 DNA reads TGTGCCATCAGTGGGGTCAGGGGAAGGGTGAACTATGGCTACACCTTC. The rearrangement uses TRBV10-3 and TRBJ1-2; TRBD1 is a possible D gene (6 bases). Per germline, CDR1 ENHRY and CDR2 SYGVKD. The CDR3 totals 16 residues. Trimming took off 4 bases at V and 2 bases at J, with 17 bases between the two ends.

The chain couples TRBV5-1 to TRBJ1-1; 8 positions agree with TRBD1. CDR1 is SGHRS, CDR2 YFSETQ, per germline. The length of the CDR3 is 16 residues. With 0 bases clipped from V and 4 bases from J, the junction kept 8 bases outside the gene matches. In DNA, the CDR3 is TGCGCCAGCAGCTTGGGCCCCCAGGGGGCGAGCACTGAAGCTTTCTTT. Translated: CASSLGPQGASTEAFF. Supplemented by reference TRBV5-1 and TRBJ1-1, the full variable domain reads KAGVTQTPRYLIKTRGQQVTLSCSPISGHRSVSWYQQTPGQGLQFLFEYFSETQRNKGNFPGRFSGRQFSNSRSEMNVSTLELGDSALYLCASSLGPQGASTEAFFGQGTRLTVV.

V usage is TRBV7-9 and J usage is TRBJ2-3; 8 bases fit TRBD1. The V gene's germline CDR1 is SEHNR and CDR2 FQNEAQ (reference sequence). This CDR3 spans 16 amino acids. With V trimmed by 5 bases and J by 2 bases, 9 bases remained unmatched. CDR3 nucleotide sequence: TGTGCCAGCAGCCGACCGGGGACAGGCCTCACAGATACGCAGTATTTT. Amino acid sequence: CASSRPGTGLTDTQYF.

The J gene is TRBJ2-1, the V gene TRBV24-1; 9 bases line up with TRBD1. The CDR3 length is 13 residues. Germline lookup yields CDR1 KGHDR and CDR2 SFDVKD. J gave up 8 bases and V 7 bases, and 5 bases lay outside the gene matches. The CDR3 coding sequence is TGTGCCACCAGGGACAGGGGTTGGGATGAGCAGTTCTTC. Its protein is CATRDRGWDEQFF.

This chain joins TRBV7-9 and TRBJ1-4; no clear D. The CDR3 length is 12 residues. V lost 7 bases, J lost 4 bases, and 7 bases lay in between. Germline V CDR1 and CDR2: SEHNR, FQNEAQ (reference sequence). The CDR3 region is CASTGSNEKLFF. CDR3 sequence (DNA): TGTGCCAGCACCGGGAGTAATGAAAAACTGTTTTTT.

The gene calls are TRBV5-1 and TRBJ2-7; 13 bases are shared with TRBD2. CDR3 length: 16 amino acids. V shed 1 base and J 6 bases; nucleotides not matched to a gene: 7. The germline V gene encodes CDR1 SGHRS and CDR2 YFSETQ. DNA for the CDR3: TGCGCCAGCAGCTTGACTAGCGGGGGGGCCCAAAGCGAGCAGTACTTC. Protein product: CASSLTSGGAQSEQYF.

In this sample, this clone turned up once. The genes are TRBV15 and TRBJ2-7; TRBD1 matches at 8 bases. Germline V gives CDR1 LNHNV, CDR2 YYDKDF (reference sequence). The junction had 4 bases not matched to a gene; V was cut back by 6 bases and J by 0 bases. The CDR3 sequence is 14 residues long. CDR3 protein: CATSWDRSSYEQYF. CDR3 nucleotide sequence: TGTGCCACCAGTTGGGACAGGAGCTCCTACGAGCAGTACTTC.

V gene TRBV29-1 combines with J gene TRBJ1-1, with 11 bases identical to TRBD1. Germline V gene data show CDR1 as SQVTM and CDR2 as ANQGSEA. This CDR3 contains 13 residues. Trimming removed 5 bases from V and 5 bases from J; junction bases left unmatched: 4. CDR3 nucleotide sequence: TGCAGCGTTAGGACAGGGGGCGAGACTGAAGCTTTCTTT. The encoded protein is CSVRTGGETEAFF.

V gene TRBV19 combines with J gene TRBJ2-5; 14 positions match TRBD2. This CDR3 has 15 amino acids. The junction had 4 bases not matched to a gene; V was cut back by 8 bases and J by 2 bases. The germline CDR1 and CDR2 sequences are LNHDA and SQIVND (reference sequence). The CDR3, as DNA: TGTGCCAGTTCGAGGACTAGCGGGGGGCAAGAGACCCAGTACTTC. Translating it yields CASSRTSGGQETQYF.

This clone was counted only a few times. This sequence joins TRBV10-3 and TRBJ1-5, with D possibly matching TRBD1 (5 bases). V lost 3 bases and J 2 bases, leaving 11 bases between the germline ends. Germline V lookup: CDR1 ENHRY, CDR2 SYGVKD. The CDR3 sequence is 15 residues long. As DNA, the CDR3 is TGTGCCATCAGTGAAGCGGGGGATGGCAATCAGCCCCAGCATTTT. It encodes CAISEAGDGNQPQHF.

This sequence joins TRBV9 and TRBJ1-6; D not resolved. V was shortened by 3 bases and J by 9 bases, with 16 bases between the two germline ends. Germline V CDR1 and CDR2: SGDLS, YYNGEE. The CDR3 has 15 residues. CDR3 sequence (DNA): TGTGCCAGCAGCGCAAAGGGAGCACGGGGTTCACCCCTCCACTTT. This translates into CASSAKGARGSPLHF.

The V and J genes are TRBV5-4 and TRBJ2-3; D ambiguous. The germline CDR1 and CDR2 sequences are SGHNT and YYREEE (reference sequence). With 4 bases removed from V and 0 bases from J, the gap between germline ends came to 12 bases. This CDR3 has 15 residues. The CDR3 DNA is TGTGCCAGCAGCCCTTCCTACGGGAGCACAGATACGCAGTATTTT. Translating it yields CASSPSYGSTDTQYF.

The count of this clone is one. V gene TRBV19 combines with J gene TRBJ1-4; the match to TRBD1 covers 7 bases. Germline values: CDR1 LNHDA, CDR2 SQIVND (reference sequence). This CDR3 contains 19 residues. J gave up 0 bases and V 0 bases, and 10 bases lay outside the gene matches. The CDR3 loop is CASSIDYRGYTSTNEKLFF. As DNA, the CDR3 is TGTGCCAGTAGTATAGATTACAGGGGCTACACGTCAACTAATGAAAAACTGTTTTTT.

The V call is TRBV7-2, the J call TRBJ2-1; maybe TRBD2 (6 bases). The CDR3 sequence is 16 residues long. V lost 4 bases to trimming and J lost 0 bases, with 13 bases between them. Germline V lookup: CDR1 SGHTA, CDR2 FQGNSA. The CDR3 region has the DNA TGTGCCAGCAGCTGGGGAACGGGACTCTCCTACAATGAGCAGTTCTTC. Protein: CASSWGTGLSYNEQFF.

The chain has TRBV11-3 and TRBJ2-1, with TRBD2 matching 13 bases. CDR1 is SGHNT and CDR2 is YENEEA in the germline V gene. This CDR3 comprises 18 residues. With 5 bases clipped from V and 6 bases from J, the junction kept 13 bases outside the gene matches. The CDR3 region has the DNA TGTGCCAGCAGCGCCGGGACTAGCGGGACCCCTTCGCGCAATGAGCAGTTCTTC. It is translated as CASSAGTSGTPSRNEQFF.

The V gene is TRBV9, the J gene TRBJ2-1; TRBD2 matches at 11 bases. The germline V gene has CDR1 SGDLS and CDR2 YYNGEE. The CDR3 runs to 18 residues. The J segment lost 4 bases and the V segment lost 4 bases, leaving 13 bases of the junction unmatched. The CDR3 coding sequence is TGTGCCAGCAGCCCACCCAGATTTAGGACTAGCGGGTACAATGAGCAGTTCTTC. It encodes CASSPPRFRTSGYNEQFF.

The rearrangement uses TRBV29-1 and TRBJ2-1; D unresolved. This CDR3 spans 12 amino acids. Germline V CDR1 and CDR2: SQVTM, ANQGSEA. The CDR3 DNA reads as TGCGTAACCGCCTCGGGCTACAATGAGCAGTTCTTC. It is translated as CVTASGYNEQFF.

CDR3 nucleotide sequence: TGTGCCAGCAGTTCAGCGGGAGTCCACACTGAAGCTTTCTTT. It yields the protein CASSSAGVHTEAFF. The chain couples TRBV7-8 to TRBJ1-1, with D hard to call. The CDR3 totals 14 residues. Trimming took 6 bases from V and 3 from J, leaving 14 bases between them. The V gene's germline CDR1 is SGHVS and CDR2 FQNEAQ.

With regard to this clone: Other DNA sequences in the same sample also yield this CDR3. V is TRBV6-2 or TRBV6-3 and J is TRBJ2-2; D possibly corresponds to TRBD1 (5 bases). The germline V and J ends were trimmed by 3 bases and 0 bases, with 11 bases remaining between them. The germline CDR1 and CDR2 sequences are MNHEY and SVGEGT. The CDR3 extends over 16 amino acids. CDR3 loop: CASSYGAGSNTGELFF. The CDR3 nucleotides read TGTGCCAGCAGTTATGGGGCAGGGTCGAACACCGGGGAGCTGTTTTTT.

V is TRBV5-1 and J is TRBJ2-7; perhaps TRBD1 as D (6 bases). This CDR3 has 13 residues. The germline CDR1 and CDR2 sequences are SGHRS and YFSETQ. V was pared by 4 bases and J by 3 bases, with 11 bases between. The CDR3 is CASSTDRYYEQYF. CDR3 DNA: TGCGCCAGCAGCACCGACAGGTACTACGAGCAGTACTTC.

This sequence joins TRBV7-6 and TRBJ1-1; tentative D call: TRBD1 (5 bases). CDR1 and CDR2 from the germline V gene are SGHVS and FNYEAQ. Trimming removed 1 base at V and 5 bases at J, with 14 bases between. The CDR3 extends over 15 amino acids. The CDR3 DNA reads TGTGCCAGCAGCTTAGTGGGAGGGGTAGGGACTGAAGCTTTCTTT. Protein: CASSLVGGVGTEAFF.

The gene calls are TRBV7-9 and TRBJ1-1; 12 bases match TRBD1. Per the germline V gene, CDR1 is SEHNR and CDR2 is FQNEAQ (reference sequence). J was trimmed by 7 bases and V by 2 bases; bases with no gene match: 11. The length of the CDR3 is 17 residues. The DNA for the CDR3 is TGTGCCAGCAGCTTAAAGGGACAGGGGGCGCCCCTCTTTGAAGCTTTCTTT. Translated: CASSLKGQGAPLFEAFF.

This clone was picked up a small number of times. CDR3 sequence reads: CASSAGGYEQYF. In nucleotides, the CDR3 is TGTGCCAGCAGCGCCGGGGGGTACGAGCAGTACTTC. V and J are TRBV9 and TRBJ2-7, with 7 bases aligning to TRBD2. Germline V gene lookup returns CDR1 SGDLS and CDR2 YYNGEE. Unmatched junction bases numbered 1, after V lost 3 bases and J lost 4 bases. CDR3 length equals 12 residues. Looking up the rest from reference TRBV9 and TRBJ2-7 gives the full variable domain: DSGVTQTPKHLITATGQRVTLRCSPRSGDLSVYWYQQSLDQGLQFLIQYYNGEERAKGNILERFSAQQFPDLHSELNLSSLELGDSALYFCASSAGGYEQYFGPGTRLTVT.

Written as DNA, the CDR3 is TGTGCCAGCTCACCATACAGCTCACCCTACGGAAACACCATATATTTT. This translates into CASSPYSSPYGNTIYF. This chain links TRBV18 with TRBJ1-3; unclear D gene. Germline CDR1 KGHSH, CDR2 LQKENI. V lost 2 bases, J lost 4 bases, and 15 bases lay in between. The CDR3 runs to 16 residues.